The TCR beta chain described here comes from a study of CD8+CD57+ T cells in acquired aplastic anemia. Turning to the study itself: About 3 ug was the average amount of DNA from sorted CD4+ and CD8+ cells. Study results and caveats: Patients and controls shared some 30 CD8+ CDR3 sequences, highly expressed in patients.

The V gene lost 1 base and the J gene lost 8 bases, with 10 bases spanning the gap. The germline V gene encodes CDR1 LNHNV and CDR2 YYDKDF (reference sequence). The CDR3 spans 13 residues. Patients selected for sequencing had displayed CD8+CD57+ cell expansion by flow cytometry. Severe acquired aplastic anemia was present in all patients. Genomic DNA constituted the template upon which TCR beta VDJ and CDR3 profiling was performed. TCRdb re-analysed the reads in MiXCR, keeping a single row per CDR3 protein. The table shows about 160,000 distinct CDR3 sequences, with 71% occurring only once. This clonotype was observed a few times. Its antigen remains unknown.

This chain links TRBV15 with TRBJ2-3; D ambiguous. Sequencing was performed on sorted CD4+, CD8+, or CD8+CD57+ T cells (not recorded which) from PBMCs. The sequence derives from a human donor with aplastic anemia. The CDR3 spells CATSRVGDGTQYF. CDR3 DNA sequence: TGTGCCACCAGCAGAGTAGGTGATGGTACGCAGTATTTT. Complete variable domain (other parts from reference TRBV15 and TRBJ2-3): DAMVIQNPRYQVTQFGKPVTLSCSQTLNHNVMYWYQQKSSQAPKLLFHYYDKDFNNEADTPDNFQSRRPNTSFCFLDIRSPGLGDTAMYLCATSRVGDGTQYFGPGTRLTVL.